This TCR beta chain was profiled in a study of blood T cell repertoires in COVID-19. CDR1 MGHRA and CDR2 YSYEKL come from the germline V gene. V gave up 4 bases and J gave up 2 bases, with 14 bases separating them. The CDR3 is 15 amino acids. Here immunoSEQ multiplex PCR was the method, and the copy in TCRdb shows in-frame clones only, minus some. The sample has about 400,000 clones; roughly 85% are singletons. The chain links TRBV4-1 to TRBJ2-5, with D maybe TRBD1 (6 bases). The TCR comes from a woman aged 25 to 45 with active or convalescent COVID-19. Sequencing was carried out using peripheral blood. The CDR3 loop is CASSLSKGQQETQYF. Written as DNA, the CDR3 is TGCGCCAGCAGCCTTTCTAAAGGACAGCAAGAGACCCAGTACTTC.